The TCR beta chain under discussion was sequenced for a study of vaccination effects on CD4 cells after COVID-19. Some clones are missing from TCRdb's copy, which holds only in-frame ones; the method was immunoSEQ multiplex PCR. The sample lists about 58,000 clones; about three quarters were seen once. The culture ran for under eleven days, and then CD4+ T cells were isolated. As regards this clone: Its antigen remains unidentified.

The receptor was derived from a human donor who received a COVID-19 vaccine. The sequencing used CD4+ T cells from PBMCs cultured without peptide, collected before COVID-19 vaccination.

The CDR3 DNA follows: TGTGCCAGCAGCAAGAGGAATTATGAAGAGACCCAGTACTTC. It specifies CASSKRNYEETQYF. The chain carries TRBV9 and TRBJ2-5; D is ambiguous. CDR3 length: 14 amino acids. From germline, CDR1 is SGDLS and CDR2 YYNGEE. V was clipped by 4 bases and J by 3 bases, with 13 bases between them.